This T cell receptor beta chain was profiled in a study of shared clonotypes between healthy human individuals. On the study more broadly: A donor's plate count was three for CD4 naive and three for CD4 memory; CD8 naive had two and CD8 memory one. Findings and caveats of the study: Memory subsets generally showed smaller estimated richness than naive subsets did. It was observed that roughly 5.4% of naive CD4 clonotypes were shared across several donors. Although depth was large, rarefaction showed that sequencing of the sorted subsets was incomplete.

Positively selected for CCR7, the CD45RO-negative cells used as naive CD8 cells excluded terminally differentiated effector memory CD45RA+ cells. The V end was cut by 4 bases, the J end by 2 bases, with 15 bases between. In germline, CDR1 is MNHEY, CDR2 SMNVEV (reference sequence). This CDR3 has 15 amino acids. Sequenced by immunoSEQ multiplex PCR; TCRdb stores in-frame clones only, minus some. There are roughly 890,000 clones in the sample; approximately 92% occur only once, and about 25% lies in the top ten. This clone has just one count. Its antigen is unidentified. V usage is TRBV27 and J usage is TRBJ2-7; weak D call: TRBD1 (6 bases). The sequencing sample was made of naive CD8+ T cells sorted from blood. This TCR was recovered from a man between 25 and 39 years old in good health. CDR3 sequence (DNA): TGTGCCAGCAGTTCCATCAGGGGCGCTACCTACGAGCAGTACTTC. Its translation is CASSSIRGATYEQYF.